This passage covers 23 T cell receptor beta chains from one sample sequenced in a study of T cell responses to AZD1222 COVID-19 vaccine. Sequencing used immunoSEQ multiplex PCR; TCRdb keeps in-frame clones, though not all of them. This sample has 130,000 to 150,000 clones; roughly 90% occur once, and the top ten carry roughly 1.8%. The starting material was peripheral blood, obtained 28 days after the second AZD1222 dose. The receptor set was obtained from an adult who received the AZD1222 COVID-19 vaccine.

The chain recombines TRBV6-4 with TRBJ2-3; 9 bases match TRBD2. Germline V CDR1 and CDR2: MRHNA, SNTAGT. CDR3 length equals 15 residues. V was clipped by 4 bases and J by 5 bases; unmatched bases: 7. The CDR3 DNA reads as TGTGCCAGCAGTGTGACTAGCGGAGGGGGAGATACGCAGTATTTT. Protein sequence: CASSVTSGGGDTQYF.

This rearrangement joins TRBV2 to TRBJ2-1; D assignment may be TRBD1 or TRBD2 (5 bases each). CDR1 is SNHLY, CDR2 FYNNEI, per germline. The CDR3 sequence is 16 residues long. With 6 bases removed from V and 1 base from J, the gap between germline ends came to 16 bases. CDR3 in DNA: TGTGCCAGCAGGCCCTCAGGGACGGGGTCCTACAATGAGCAGTTCTTC. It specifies CASRPSGTGSYNEQFF.

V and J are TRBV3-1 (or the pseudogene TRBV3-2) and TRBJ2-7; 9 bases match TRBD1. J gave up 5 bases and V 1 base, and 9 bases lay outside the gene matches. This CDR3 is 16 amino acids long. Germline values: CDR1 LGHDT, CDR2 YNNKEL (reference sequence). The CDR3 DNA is TGTGCCAGCAGCCAAGGCCGCCGGGACAGGGACCACGAGCAGTACTTC. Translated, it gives CASSQGRRDRDHEQYF.

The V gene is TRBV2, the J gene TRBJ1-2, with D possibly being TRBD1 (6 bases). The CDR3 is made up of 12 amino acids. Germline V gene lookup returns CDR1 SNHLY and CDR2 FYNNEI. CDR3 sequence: CATLGQLFGYTF. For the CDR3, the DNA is TGTGCAACTCTTGGACAGCTTTTTGGCTACACCTTC.

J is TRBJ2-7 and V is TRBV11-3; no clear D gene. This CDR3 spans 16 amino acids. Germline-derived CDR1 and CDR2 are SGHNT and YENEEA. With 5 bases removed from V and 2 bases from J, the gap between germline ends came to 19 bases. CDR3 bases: TGTGCCAGCAGCCCTCTGGTCACGGCGGCCCCCTACGAGCAGTACTTC. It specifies CASSPLVTAAPYEQYF.

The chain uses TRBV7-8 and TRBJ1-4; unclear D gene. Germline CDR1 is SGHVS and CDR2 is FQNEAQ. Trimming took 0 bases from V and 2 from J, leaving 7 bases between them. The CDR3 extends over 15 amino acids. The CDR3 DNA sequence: TGTGCCAGCAGCTTAGCGGGGTTGACTAATGAAAAACTGTTTTTT. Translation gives CASSLAGLTNEKLFF.

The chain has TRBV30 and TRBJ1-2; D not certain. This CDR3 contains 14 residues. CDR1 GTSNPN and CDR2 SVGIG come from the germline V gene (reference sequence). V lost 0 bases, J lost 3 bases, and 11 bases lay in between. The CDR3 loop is CAWSVLRTDYGYTF. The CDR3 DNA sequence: TGTGCCTGGAGTGTACTTCGGACGGACTATGGCTACACCTTC.

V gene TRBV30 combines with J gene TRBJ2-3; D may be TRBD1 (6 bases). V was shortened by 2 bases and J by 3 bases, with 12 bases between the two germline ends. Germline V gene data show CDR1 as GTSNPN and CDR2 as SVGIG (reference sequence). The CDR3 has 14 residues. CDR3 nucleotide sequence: TGTGCCTGGAGTACAGGGACGGGGACAGATACGCAGTATTTT. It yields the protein CAWSTGTGTDTQYF.

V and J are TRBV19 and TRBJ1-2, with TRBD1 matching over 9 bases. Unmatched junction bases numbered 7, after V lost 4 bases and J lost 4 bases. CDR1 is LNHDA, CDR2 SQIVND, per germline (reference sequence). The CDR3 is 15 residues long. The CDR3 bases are TGTGCCAGTAGTAGGGGACAGGGAGAAGTCTATGGCTACACCTTC. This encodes CASSRGQGEVYGYTF.

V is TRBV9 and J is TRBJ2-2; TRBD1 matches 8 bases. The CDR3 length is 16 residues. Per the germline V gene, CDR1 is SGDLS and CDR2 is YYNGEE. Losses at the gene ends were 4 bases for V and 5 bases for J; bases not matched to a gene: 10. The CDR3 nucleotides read TGTGCCAGCAGCCAACCCGGACAGGGTAGTACCGGGGAGCTGTTTTTT. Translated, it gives CASSQPGQGSTGELFF. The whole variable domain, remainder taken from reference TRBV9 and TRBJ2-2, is DSGVTQTPKHLITATGQRVTLRCSPRSGDLSVYWYQQSLDQGLQFLIQYYNGEERAKGNILERFSAQQFPDLHSELNLSSLELGDSALYFCASSQPGQGSTGELFFGEGSRLTVL.

CDR3 bases: TGTGCCAGCAGCTTGGCCGGGGAAGGGAGCTACGAGCAGTACTTC. Protein sequence: CASSLAGEGSYEQYF. The V gene is TRBV5-4, the J gene TRBJ2-7; D possibly corresponds to TRBD2 (5 bases). V shed 0 bases and J shed 3 bases, with 13 bases lying between them. The CDR3 runs 15 residues. The germline V gene encodes CDR1 SGHNT and CDR2 YYREEE (reference sequence).

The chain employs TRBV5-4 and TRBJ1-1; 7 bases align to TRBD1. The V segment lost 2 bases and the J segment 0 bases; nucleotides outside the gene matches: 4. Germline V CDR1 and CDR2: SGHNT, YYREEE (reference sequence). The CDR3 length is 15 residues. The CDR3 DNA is TGTGCCAGCAGCTTATACAGGGGTATGAACACTGAAGCTTTCTTT. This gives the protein CASSLYRGMNTEAFF. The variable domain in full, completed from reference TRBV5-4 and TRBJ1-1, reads ETGVTQSPTHLIKTRGQQVTLRCSSQSGHNTVSWYQQALGQGPQFIFQYYREEENGRGNFPPRFSGLQFPNYSSELNVNALELDDSALYLCASSLYRGMNTEAFFGQGTRLTVV.

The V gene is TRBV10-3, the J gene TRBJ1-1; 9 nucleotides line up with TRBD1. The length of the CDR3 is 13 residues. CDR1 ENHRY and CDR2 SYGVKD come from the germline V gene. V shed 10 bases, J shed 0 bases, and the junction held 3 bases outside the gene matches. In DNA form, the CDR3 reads TGTGCCACCGACAGGGGGATGAACACTGAAGCTTTCTTT. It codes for CATDRGMNTEAFF.

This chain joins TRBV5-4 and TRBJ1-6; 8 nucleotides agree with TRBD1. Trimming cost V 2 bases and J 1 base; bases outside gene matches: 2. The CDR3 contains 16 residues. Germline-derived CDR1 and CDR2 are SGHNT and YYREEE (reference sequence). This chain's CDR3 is CASSFNRGSYNSPLHF. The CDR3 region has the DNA TGTGCCAGCAGCTTTAACAGGGGGTCCTATAATTCACCCCTCCACTTT.

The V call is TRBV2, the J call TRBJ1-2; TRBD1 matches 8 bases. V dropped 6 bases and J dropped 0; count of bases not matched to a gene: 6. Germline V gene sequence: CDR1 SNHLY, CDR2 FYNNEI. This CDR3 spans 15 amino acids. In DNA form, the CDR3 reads TGTGCCAGCAGGGACAGGGTGTTTTCTAACTATGGCTACACCTTC. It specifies CASRDRVFSNYGYTF.

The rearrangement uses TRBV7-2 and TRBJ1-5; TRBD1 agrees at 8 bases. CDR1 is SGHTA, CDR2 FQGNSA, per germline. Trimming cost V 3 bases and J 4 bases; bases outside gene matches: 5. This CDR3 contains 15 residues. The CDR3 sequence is CASSFGQGQNQPQHF. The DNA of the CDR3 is TGTGCCAGCAGCTTCGGACAGGGTCAAAATCAGCCCCAGCATTTT.

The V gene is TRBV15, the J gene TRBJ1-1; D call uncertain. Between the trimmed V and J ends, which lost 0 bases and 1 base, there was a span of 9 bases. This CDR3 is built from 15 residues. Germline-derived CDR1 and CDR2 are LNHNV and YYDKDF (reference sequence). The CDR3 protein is CATSRDITENTEAFF. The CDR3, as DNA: TGTGCCACCAGCAGAGATATCACAGAGAACACTGAAGCTTTCTTT.

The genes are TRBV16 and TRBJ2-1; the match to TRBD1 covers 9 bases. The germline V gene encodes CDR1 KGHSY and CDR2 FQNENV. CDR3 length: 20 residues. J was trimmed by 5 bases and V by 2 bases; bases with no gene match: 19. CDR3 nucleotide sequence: TGTGCCAGCAGCCAAGGACAGGGGTTATCGGCGGGCGTAAGACACAATGAGCAGTTCTTC. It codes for CASSQGQGLSAGVRHNEQFF.

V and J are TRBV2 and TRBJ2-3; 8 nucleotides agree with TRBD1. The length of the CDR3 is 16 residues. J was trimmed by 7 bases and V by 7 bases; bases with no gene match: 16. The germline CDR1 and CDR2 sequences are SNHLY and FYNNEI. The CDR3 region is CASKNPGGQGRNTQYF. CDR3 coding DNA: TGTGCCAGCAAAAACCCGGGTGGACAGGGACGTAATACGCAGTATTTT.

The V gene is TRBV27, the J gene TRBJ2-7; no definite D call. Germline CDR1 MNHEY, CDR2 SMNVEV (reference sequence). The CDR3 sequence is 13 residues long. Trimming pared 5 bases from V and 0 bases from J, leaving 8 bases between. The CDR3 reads CASSGPSSYEQYF. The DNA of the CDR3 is TGTGCCAGCAGTGGCCCGAGCTCCTACGAGCAGTACTTC.

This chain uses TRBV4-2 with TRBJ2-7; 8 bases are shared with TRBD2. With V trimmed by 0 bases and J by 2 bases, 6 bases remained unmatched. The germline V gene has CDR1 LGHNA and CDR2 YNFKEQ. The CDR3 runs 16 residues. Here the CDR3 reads CASSQDTGTRPYEQYF. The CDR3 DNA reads TGTGCCAGCAGCCAAGACACCGGGACTAGACCCTACGAGCAGTACTTC.

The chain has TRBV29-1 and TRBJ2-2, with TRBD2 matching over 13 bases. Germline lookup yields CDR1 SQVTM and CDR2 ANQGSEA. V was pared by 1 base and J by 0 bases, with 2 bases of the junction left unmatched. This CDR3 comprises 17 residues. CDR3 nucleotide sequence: TGCAGCGTTGAAGGACTAGCGGGAGGACCGAACACCGGGGAGCTGTTTTTT. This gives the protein CSVEGLAGGPNTGELFF.

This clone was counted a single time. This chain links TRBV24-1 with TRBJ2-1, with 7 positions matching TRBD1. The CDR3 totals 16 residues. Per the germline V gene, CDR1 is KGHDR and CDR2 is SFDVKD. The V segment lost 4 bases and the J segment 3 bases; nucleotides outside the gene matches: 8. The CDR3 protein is CATSEADRVGYNEQFF. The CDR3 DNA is TGTGCCACCAGTGAAGCTGACAGGGTTGGCTACAATGAGCAGTTCTTC.